The 26 T cell receptor beta chains in this list originate from one sample, sequenced in a study of blood T cell repertoires in COVID-19. Only in-frame clones appear in the TCRdb table, and some are missing; sequencing was by immunoSEQ multiplex PCR. The sample records fewer than 350,000 clones, 88% being singletons. The sequenced sample consisted of peripheral blood. Every receptor here comes from a woman between 25 and 40 years old with COVID-19, enrolled during active disease.

The chain employs TRBV28 and TRBJ1-2, with no clear D. The germline CDR1 and CDR2 sequences are MDHEN and SYDVKM. The CDR3 loop spans 14 amino acids. Trimming cost V 1 base and J 7 bases, with 13 bases left between them. The CDR3 DNA reads as TGTGCCAGCAGTTTATTAGAAGTTCTCGGTGGCTACACCTTC. This encodes CASSLLEVLGGYTF.

The V gene is TRBV18, the J gene TRBJ1-6; possible D gene TRBD1, 5 bases. The V end lost 5 bases, the J end lost 7 bases, and 15 bases lay between the germline ends. The CDR3 spans 15 residues. CDR1 is KGHSH, CDR2 LQKENI, per germline. The CDR3 protein is CASSTGRLVNSPLHF. The CDR3 DNA is TGTGCCAGCTCAACAGGCCGATTGGTAAATTCACCCCTCCACTTT.

The gene calls are TRBV24-1 and TRBJ1-5, with no clear D. The germline V and J ends were trimmed by 5 bases and 6 bases, with 10 bases remaining between them. Germline V gives CDR1 KGHDR, CDR2 SFDVKD. The CDR3 loop spans 13 amino acids. In DNA form, the CDR3 reads TGTGCCACCAGTGGGAGTTCGAGTCAGCCCCAGCATTTT. Residues: CATSGSSSQPQHF.

The chain couples TRBV19 to TRBJ1-6; 8 bases fit TRBD1. Germline loops: CDR1 LNHDA, CDR2 SQIVND (reference sequence). Germline trimming cut 6 bases from V and 2 bases from J; bases unmatched to any gene: 3. CDR3 length: 15 residues. The CDR3 reads CASSTTGAYNSPLHF. CDR3 coding DNA: TGTGCCAGTAGCACGACAGGGGCCTATAATTCACCCCTCCACTTT.

The genes are TRBV2 and TRBJ2-2; maybe TRBD2 (6 bases). Looked up from germline, CDR1 is SNHLY and CDR2 is FYNNEI. This CDR3 contains 12 residues. The CDR3 DNA reads as TGTGCAAGCGGGCTAGCATCCGGGGAGCTGTTTTTT. Protein product: CASGLASGELFF.

The rearrangement links TRBV28 to TRBJ2-1; 9 positions match TRBD1. The V gene end was trimmed by 2 bases and the J gene end by 5 bases; junction bases not matched to a gene: 10. In germline, CDR1 is MDHEN, CDR2 SYDVKM. The CDR3 extends over 17 amino acids. CDR3 coding DNA: TGTGCCAGCAGTTTAACGACCGGGACAGGGAACGACAATGAGCAGTTCTTC. Translating it yields CASSLTTGTGNDNEQFF.

V is TRBV5-8 and J is TRBJ2-2; 7 bases agree with TRBD1. CDR1 is SGHTS and CDR2 is YDEGEE in the germline V gene. V lost 5 bases and J lost 6; bases outside the gene matches: 13. CDR3 length equals 16 residues. This chain's CDR3 is CASRNHRGFSAGELFF. The CDR3 DNA reads as TGTGCCAGCAGGAATCACAGGGGATTTAGCGCCGGGGAGCTGTTTTTT.

There are a few counts of this clone. This chain links TRBV5-1 with TRBJ1-2; D might be TRBD1 (5 bases). Trimming pared 3 bases from V and 2 bases from J, leaving 14 bases between. The CDR3 runs to 15 residues. Germline CDR1 SGHRS, CDR2 YFSETQ. This CDR3 reads CASSWGGEGNYGYTF. The CDR3 nucleotides are TGCGCCAGCAGCTGGGGCGGGGAAGGGAACTATGGCTACACCTTC.

The V call is TRBV6-5, the J call TRBJ2-4, with D possibly being TRBD2 (5 bases). The CDR3 consists of 15 residues. Germline V gives CDR1 MNHEY, CDR2 SVGAGI. Trimming pared 4 bases from V and 9 bases from J, leaving 19 bases between. The CDR3 here is CASSSERGNRVIQYF. CDR3 nucleotides: TGTGCCAGCAGTTCCGAGCGAGGGAACCGGGTCATTCAGTACTTC.

The V call is TRBV6-1, the J call TRBJ2-3, with unresolved D. The CDR3 spans 15 residues. Germline loops: CDR1 MNHNS, CDR2 SASEGT. Trimming left V 2 bases short and J 2 bases short, with 11 bases between. The CDR3 DNA follows: TGTGCCAGCAGTGAATTCGGCCGGGTCACAGATACGCAGTATTTT. Encoded protein: CASSEFGRVTDTQYF.

This clone was seen a single time. The rearrangement links TRBV19 to TRBJ2-3, with D unclear. CDR3 length: 16 amino acids. V lost 1 base and J 0 bases, leaving 11 bases between the germline ends. Germline V gene data show CDR1 as LNHDA and CDR2 as SQIVND (reference sequence). The chain's CDR3 is CASSIARGTSTDTQYF. For the CDR3, the DNA is TGTGCCAGTAGTATAGCGCGAGGTACTAGCACAGATACGCAGTATTTT.

The J gene is TRBJ2-1, the V gene TRBV2; 9 nucleotides agree with TRBD1. The CDR3 length is 15 residues. Germline-derived CDR1 and CDR2 are SNHLY and FYNNEI. The trim removed 5 bases at V and 4 bases at J, leaving 6 bases unmatched. The CDR3 region has the DNA TGTGCCAGCAGTACTGGGGGGACAGGGTACAATGAGCAGTTCTTC. It is translated as CASSTGGTGYNEQFF.

This clone was seen only once. The rearrangement joins TRBV5-1 to TRBJ2-1, with 7 bases matching TRBD1. The J segment lost 6 bases and the V segment lost 4 bases, leaving 4 bases of the junction unmatched. Per the germline V gene, CDR1 is SGHRS and CDR2 is YFSETQ. The CDR3 has 13 amino acids. The CDR3 loop is CASSGTVGNEQFF. Here the CDR3 DNA reads TGCGCCAGCAGCGGGACAGTGGGCAATGAGCAGTTCTTC.

The chain joins TRBV5-1 to TRBJ1-3; D ambiguous. Deletions cut 0 bases from V and 1 base from J, with 8 bases between. The CDR3 is 15 residues long. CDR1 and CDR2 (germline): SGHRS, YFSETQ. CDR3 loop: CASSLGSGSGNTIYF. Here the CDR3 DNA reads TGCGCCAGCAGCTTGGGTTCGGGGTCTGGAAACACCATATATTTT.

The CDR3 DNA is TGTGCCAGCAGCCCTCGGGCTAGCTATATAGATACGCAGTATTTT. Translated: CASSPRASYIDTQYF. The genes are TRBV7-3 and TRBJ2-3, with a possible D match to TRBD2 (5 bases). V was trimmed by 5 bases and J by 5 bases, leaving 17 bases between them. The CDR3 runs 15 residues. CDR1 and CDR2 from the germline V gene are SGHTA and FQGTGA.

The chain employs TRBV18 and TRBJ2-1, with 11 bases fitting TRBD1. The CDR3 has 15 amino acids. The germline V gene encodes CDR1 KGHSH and CDR2 LQKENI. Trimming at V came to 6 bases and at J to 7 bases, leaving 8 bases not matched to a gene. The DNA of the CDR3 is TGTGCCAGCTCGCCCGGGACAGGGGGGCAGAATGAGCAGTTCTTC. It encodes CASSPGTGGQNEQFF.

The chain carries TRBV14 and TRBJ2-3; D gene ambiguous. Germline assignment: CDR1 SGHDN and CDR2 FVKESK. The CDR3 is made up of 13 amino acids. Trimming cost V 1 base and J 4 bases, with 6 bases left between them. The CDR3 sequence: CASSQVSADTQYF. The CDR3 DNA follows: TGTGCCAGCAGCCAAGTTTCGGCAGATACGCAGTATTTT.

V is TRBV28 and J is TRBJ2-1; 9 positions agree with TRBD2. The CDR3 covers 13 residues. The V and J ends lost 9 bases and 4 bases, in that order; junction bases with no gene match: 4. Germline V gene lookup returns CDR1 MDHEN and CDR2 SYDVKM. In DNA form, the CDR3 reads TGTGCCAGTGCGGGGGGGCGGTACAATGAGCAGTTCTTC. Protein sequence: CASAGGRYNEQFF.

This sequence joins TRBV5-1 and TRBJ2-3, with 12 bases identical to TRBD1. This CDR3 has 15 residues. Germline values: CDR1 SGHRS, CDR2 YFSETQ. The trim removed 5 bases at V and 3 bases at J, leaving 4 bases unmatched. CDR3 nucleotides: TGCGCCAGCAGGGGGACAGGGGGCTCTACAGATACGCAGTATTTT. Translation: CASRGTGGSTDTQYF.

The V and J genes are TRBV6-6 and TRBJ1-5; TRBD1 agrees at 7 bases. J lost 7 bases, V lost 6 bases, and 6 bases had no gene match. CDR1 MNHNY and CDR2 SVGAGI come from the germline V gene (reference sequence). The CDR3 contains 13 residues. CDR3 region: CASSRQGSQPQHF. In DNA form, the CDR3 reads TGTGCCAGCAGCCGACAGGGATCACAGCCCCAGCATTTT.

This sequence joins TRBV4-3 and TRBJ2-1; D is unclear. The germline V and J ends were trimmed by 1 base and 0 bases, with 7 bases remaining between them. The CDR3 has 15 amino acids. Germline loops: CDR1 LGHNA, CDR2 YSLEER. The CDR3 here is CASSQGSASYNEQFF. CDR3 DNA sequence: TGCGCCAGCAGCCAAGGGAGCGCCTCCTACAATGAGCAGTTCTTC.

The chain employs TRBV10-3 and TRBJ2-5, with 9 bases matching TRBD1. The CDR3 extends over 13 amino acids. Germline values: CDR1 ENHRY, CDR2 SYGVKD. J was trimmed by 5 bases and V by 6 bases; bases with no gene match: 4. In DNA, the CDR3 is TGTGCCATCAGGGGACAGGGTGAGGAGACCCAGTACTTC. Translation: CAIRGQGEETQYF.

V gene TRBV14 combines with J gene TRBJ2-1, with 10 bases matching TRBD2. Germline CDR1 SGHDN, CDR2 FVKESK. The CDR3 length is 16 residues. With 3 bases clipped from V and 1 base from J, the junction kept 3 bases outside the gene matches. CDR3 loop: CASSHLAGASYNEQFF. DNA of the CDR3: TGTGCCAGCAGCCATCTAGCGGGGGCGTCCTACAATGAGCAGTTCTTC.

In DNA form, the CDR3 reads TGTGCCAGCAGCGACACTCCGGGGGGCAATCAGCCCCAGCATTTT. Amino acid sequence: CASSDTPGGNQPQHF. The chain employs TRBV6-5 and TRBJ1-5, with D possibly being TRBD1 (5 bases). CDR1 is MNHEY and CDR2 is SVGAGI in the germline V gene. The length of the CDR3 is 15 residues. Trimming removed 6 bases from V and 2 bases from J, with 14 bases in between.

This rearrangement joins TRBV2 to TRBJ2-1; 7 bases line up with TRBD1. CDR3 length: 15 amino acids. The V segment lost 6 bases and the J segment 3 bases; nucleotides outside the gene matches: 8. Germline V gene sequence: CDR1 SNHLY, CDR2 FYNNEI. CDR3 DNA: TGTGCCAGCAGGCTCAGGGGGAGAAACTACAATGAGCAGTTCTTC. It is translated as CASRLRGRNYNEQFF.

This chain links TRBV4-1 with TRBJ2-1, with 13 bases matching TRBD2. The CDR3 runs to 18 residues. The V gene's germline CDR1 is MGHRA and CDR2 YSYEKL. With 2 bases clipped from V and 5 bases from J, the junction kept 9 bases outside the gene matches. CDR3 DNA: TGCGCCAGCAGCCAAAGGACTAGCGGGGGTGCTATAAACAATGAGCAGTTCTTC. This translates into CASSQRTSGGAINNEQFF.